A selection of T cell receptor beta chains follows, all from one sample in a study of T cell responses to AZD1222 COVID-19 vaccine. Repertoires were generated with immunoSEQ multiplex PCR, while TCRdb's copy carries only in-frame clones and drops some. The sample holds more than 95,000 clones, around 85% seen once. The source material was peripheral blood, sampled 28 days after the second AZD1222 dose. The receptors stem from an adult who received the AZD1222 COVID-19 vaccine. CDR3s include the opening cysteine and the closing phenylalanine or tryptophan. A D gene is named only where the DNA matches it firmly. Clone size is given for some rows only: seen once, a few or many times, or a class if the clone is expanded.

len: 13
j_gene: TRBJ2-1
abundance: NA
v_gene: TRBV5-1
d_gene: NA
CDR3nt: TGCGCCAGCAGCTTGAACTGGGAAAATGAGCAGTTCTTC
CDR3aa: CASSLNWENEQFF

len: 17
j_gene: TRBJ1-2
abundance: NA
v_gene: TRBV7-2
d_gene: TRBD1
CDR3nt: TGTGCCAGCAGCCCCGGACAGGGAAGAGATACTAACTATGGCTACACCTTC
CDR3aa: CASSPGQGRDTNYGYTF

len: 15
j_gene: TRBJ2-5
abundance: NA
v_gene: TRBV18
d_gene: TRBD1
CDR3nt: TGTGCCAGCTCACCACTTCGGTCAGGGGGCGAGACCCAGTACTTC
CDR3aa: CASSPLRSGGETQYF

len: 13
j_gene: TRBJ1-4
abundance: NA
v_gene: TRBV5-1
d_gene: NA
CDR3nt: TGCGCCAGCAGCTTAGTCCCTAATGAAAAACTGTTTTTT
CDR3aa: CASSLVPNEKLFF

len: 14
j_gene: TRBJ2-7
abundance: NA
v_gene: TRBV7-9
d_gene: NA
CDR3nt: TGTGCCAGCAGCTCCGGACGGGGGACCTACGAGCAGTACTTC
CDR3aa: CASSSGRGTYEQYF

len: 13
j_gene: TRBJ2-5
abundance: NA
v_gene: TRBV3-1/TRBV3-2
d_gene: NA
CDR3nt: TGTGCCAGCAGCCAGAGGGCACAAGAGACCCAGTACTTC
CDR3aa: CASSQRAQETQYF

len: 14
j_gene: TRBJ1-3
abundance: NA
v_gene: TRBV7-8
d_gene: TRBD1
CDR3nt: TGTGCCAGCAGTTCCAGGGGGGTCGGAAACACCATATATTTT
CDR3aa: CASSSRGVGNTIYF

len: 13
j_gene: TRBJ1-2
abundance: NA
v_gene: TRBV6-5
d_gene: NA
CDR3nt: TGTGCCAGCATGAGGGAGGGATGGGATGGCTACACCTTC
CDR3aa: CASMREGWDGYTF

len: 13
j_gene: TRBJ1-1
abundance: once
v_gene: TRBV12-3/TRBV12-4
d_gene: NA
CDR3nt: TGTGCCAGCAGACTAGACAAGGGAGTGGGGGCTTTCTTT
CDR3aa: CASRLDKGVGAFF

len: 14
j_gene: TRBJ2-5
abundance: NA
v_gene: TRBV24-1
d_gene: NA
CDR3nt: TGTGCCACCAGTGATTTAGGCTACCAAGAGACCCAGTACTTC
CDR3aa: CATSDLGYQETQYF

len: 16
j_gene: TRBJ2-2
abundance: NA
v_gene: TRBV9
d_gene: TRBD2
CDR3nt: TGTGCCAGCAGCGTAACCCCGGGACTAGCCACCGGGGAGCTGTTTTTT
CDR3aa: CASSVTPGLATGELFF

len: 14
j_gene: TRBJ2-5
abundance: NA
v_gene: TRBV5-6
d_gene: TRBD1
CDR3nt: TGTGCCAGCAGCTTCGGGACAGAGCAAGAGACCCAGTACTTC
CDR3aa: CASSFGTEQETQYF

len: 14
j_gene: TRBJ2-1
abundance: NA
v_gene: TRBV7-2
d_gene: TRBD1
CDR3nt: TGTGCCAGCAGCCGTGGACAGGGGCACAATGAGCAGTTCTTC
CDR3aa: CASSRGQGHNEQFF

len: 18
j_gene: TRBJ2-6
abundance: NA
v_gene: TRBV19
d_gene: TRBD1
CDR3nt: TGTGCCAGTACCTTACTCGGGACAGGTGACATTGGGGCCAACGTCCTGACTTTC
CDR3aa: CASTLLGTGDIGANVLTF

len: 16
j_gene: TRBJ2-3
abundance: NA
v_gene: TRBV3-1/TRBV3-2
d_gene: TRBD1
CDR3nt: TGTGCCAGCAGCCCCGGACAGGGGGGGTCGACAGATACGCAGTATTTT
CDR3aa: CASSPGQGGSTDTQYF

len: 21
j_gene: TRBJ1-5
abundance: NA
v_gene: TRBV4-2
d_gene: TRBD1
CDR3nt: TGTGCCAGCAGCCAAGACCCGGGGTGGACAGGGTTTCGTTATAGCAATCAGCCCCAGCATTTT
CDR3aa: CASSQDPGWTGFRYSNQPQHF

len: 14
j_gene: TRBJ2-2
abundance: NA
v_gene: TRBV5-1
d_gene: NA
CDR3nt: TGCGCCAGCAGCCCCCGGGACACCACCGGGGAGCTGTTTTTT
CDR3aa: CASSPRDTTGELFF

len: 14
j_gene: TRBJ1-2
abundance: few
v_gene: TRBV7-2
d_gene: NA
CDR3nt: TGTGCCAGCAGCTTAGGGACAATTAACTATGGCTACACCTTC
CDR3aa: CASSLGTINYGYTF

len: 13
j_gene: TRBJ1-1
abundance: NA
v_gene: TRBV30
d_gene: TRBD1
CDR3nt: TGTGCCTTCGTTACAGGGGCAAACACTGAAGCTTTCTTT
CDR3aa: CAFVTGANTEAFF

len: 17
j_gene: TRBJ2-2
abundance: once
v_gene: TRBV5-4
d_gene: NA
CDR3nt: TGTGCCAGCAGCCCAGGGAGGCAGGGGTTCGACACCGGGGAGCTGTTTTTT
CDR3aa: CASSPGRQGFDTGELFF

len: 17
j_gene: TRBJ2-7
abundance: few
v_gene: TRBV4-2
d_gene: TRBD2
CDR3nt: TGTGCCAGCAGCCAGGACAAATTCGGGACTAGGGTCTACGAGCAGTACTTC
CDR3aa: CASSQDKFGTRVYEQYF

len: 15
j_gene: TRBJ1-1
abundance: NA
v_gene: TRBV3-1/TRBV3-2
d_gene: TRBD1
CDR3nt: TGTGCCAGCAGCCAATTTTGGACAGGGAACACTGAAGCTTTCTTT
CDR3aa: CASSQFWTGNTEAFF

len: 13
j_gene: TRBJ1-2
abundance: NA
v_gene: TRBV12-3/TRBV12-4
d_gene: NA
CDR3nt: TGTGCCAGCACCTTGTTGCCGGACTATGGCTACACCTTC
CDR3aa: CASTLLPDYGYTF

len: 15
j_gene: TRBJ1-5
abundance: NA
v_gene: TRBV30
d_gene: TRBD1
CDR3nt: TGTGCCTGGACCTTCCGGGACAGGGACAATCAGCCCCAGCATTTT
CDR3aa: CAWTFRDRDNQPQHF

len: 13
j_gene: TRBJ2-5
abundance: NA
v_gene: TRBV27
d_gene: TRBD1
CDR3nt: TGTGCCAGCCGGGGGACAGGAGTGGAGACCCAGTACTTC
CDR3aa: CASRGTGVETQYF

len: 15
j_gene: TRBJ1-6
abundance: once
v_gene: TRBV4-1
d_gene: NA
CDR3nt: TGCGCCAGCAGCCAAGGTCGGGGTAGTGGTTCACCCCTCCACTTT
CDR3aa: CASSQGRGSGSPLHF

len: 14
j_gene: TRBJ1-1
abundance: NA
v_gene: TRBV15
d_gene: TRBD1
CDR3nt: TGTGCCACCAGCGGGGGGACAGGGCGGTCTGAAGCTTTCTTT
CDR3aa: CATSGGTGRSEAFF

len: 16
j_gene: TRBJ2-2
abundance: few
v_gene: TRBV29-1
d_gene: TRBD1
CDR3nt: TGCAGCGTTATCCTTCAGGACAGGCGTAACACCGGGGAGCTGTTTTTT
CDR3aa: CSVILQDRRNTGELFF

len: 11
j_gene: TRBJ1-1
abundance: NA
v_gene: TRBV3-1/TRBV3-2
d_gene: NA
CDR3nt: TGTGCCAGCAGCCAAGCCACTGAAGCTTTCTTT
CDR3aa: CASSQATEAFF

len: 15
j_gene: TRBJ2-7
abundance: once
v_gene: TRBV25-1
d_gene: NA
CDR3nt: TGTGCCAGCAGTGTTAGTGGGACGACCCAGGGGGAGCAGTACTTC
CDR3aa: CASSVSGTTQGEQYF

len: 12
j_gene: TRBJ1-2
abundance: NA
v_gene: TRBV2
d_gene: NA
CDR3nt: TGTGCCGGAGCCTTGGGGTGGGACAGCTACACCTTC
CDR3aa: CAGALGWDSYTF

len: 16
j_gene: TRBJ2-5
abundance: NA
v_gene: TRBV5-4
d_gene: TRBD2
CDR3nt: TGTGCCAGCAGCTCAGGGGGGACTAGCCTTAAAGAGACCCAGTACTTC
CDR3aa: CASSSGGTSLKETQYF